These T cell receptor beta chains were read from a single sample in a study of vaccination effects on CD4 cells after COVID-19. Antigen specificity for these receptors is unknown. The repertoire was sequenced with immunoSEQ multiplex PCR; TCRdb's copy has only in-frame clones and lacks some. Of 30,000 to 40,000 clones listed, over 55% are singletons. Sequencing used CD4+ T cells from PBMCs cultured with SARS-CoV-2 spike peptides, obtained after COVID-19 vaccination. These receptor sequences come from a human donor who received a COVID-19 vaccine. Both conserved end residues are part of each CDR3. The D gene is left open where the match is weak. The size of a clone is reported for some rows only, either as once, few or many, or as a class for expanded clones.

TRBJ1-2,.,.,TRBV28,CASSFPVGGGYTF,TGTGCCAGCAGTTTCCCCGTAGGTGGCGGCTACACCTTC
TRBJ2-2,TRBD1,few,TRBV11-3,CASSLDHSGTGTPGELFF,TGTGCCAGCAGCTTAGATCACTCCGGGACAGGGACGCCCGGGGAGCTGTTTTTT
TRBJ1-6,.,.,TRBV14,CASSLFQGANSPLHF,TGTGCCAGCAGCCTTTTTCAAGGTGCCAATTCACCCCTCCACTTT
TRBJ2-7,.,once,TRBV6-5,CASRRESGTNEQYF,TGTGCCAGCAGACGGGAGAGCGGAACGAACGAGCAGTACTTC
TRBJ1-1,.,.,TRBV11-3,CASSLREGDTEAFF,TGTGCCAGCAGCCTCCGGGAGGGCGACACTGAAGCTTTCTTT
TRBJ2-1,.,.,TRBV12-3/TRBV12-4,CASSLATRNEQFF,TGTGCCAGCAGTTTAGCGACCCGCAATGAGCAGTTCTTC
TRBJ2-7,TRBD1,.,TRBV7-9,CASSLQGAGEQYF,TGTGCCAGCAGCTTACAGGGGGCGGGGGAGCAGTACTTC
TRBJ1-4,TRBD1,.,TRBV3-1/TRBV3-2,CASSQALPGQGDEKLFF,TGTGCCAGCAGCCAAGCACTACCGGGACAGGGGGATGAAAAACTGTTTTTT
TRBJ2-3,.,.,TRBV2,CASNLLTSSPRGTQYF,TGTGCCAGCAACCTACTGACTAGTTCCCCCAGGGGTACGCAGTATTTT
TRBJ2-7,.,.,TRBV11-2,CASSLAGGQGQEQYF,TGTGCCAGCAGCTTAGCGGGGGGCCAGGGTCAAGAGCAGTACTTC
TRBJ2-7,TRBD2,.,TRBV4-1,CASSQDPLAEYEQYF,TGCGCCAGCAGCCAAGATCCCCTAGCGGAGTACGAGCAGTACTTC
TRBJ2-7,TRBD2,.,TRBV27,CASSRYSGNHYEQYF,TGTGCCAGCAGTCGGTACAGCGGGAATCACTACGAGCAGTACTTC
TRBJ1-5,.,.,TRBV3-1/TRBV3-2,CASSQGGQPGQPQHF,TGTGCCAGCAGCCAAGGGGGCCAACCGGGGCAGCCCCAGCATTTT
TRBJ1-4,.,medium-sized,TRBV7-7,CASSSGRGSNEKLFF,TGTGCCAGCAGCTCCGGTCGGGGTTCAAATGAAAAACTGTTTTTT
TRBJ2-7,TRBD2,.,TRBV13,CASSLGGSYSYEQYF,TGTGCCAGCAGCTTGGGGGGGTCGTACTCCTACGAGCAGTACTTC
TRBJ2-3,.,medium-sized,TRBV19,CASSINEGQGGTQYF,TGTGCCAGTAGTATAAATGAGGGGCAGGGTGGTACGCAGTATTTT
TRBJ2-1,.,.,TRBV5-1,CASSLEAAGRGEQFF,TGCGCCAGCAGCTTGGAGGCCGCGGGAAGGGGTGAGCAGTTCTTC
TRBJ2-1,.,.,TRBV3-1/TRBV3-2,CASSRRLTGWDNEQFF,TGTGCCAGCAGCCGCAGATTGACAGGCTGGGACAATGAGCAGTTCTTC
TRBJ1-2,.,.,TRBV24-1,CATSDLQRTYGYTF,TGTGCCACCAGTGATTTGCAGAGGACCTATGGCTACACCTTC
TRBJ1-2,.,few,TRBV6-5,CASSPNGFLGYTF,TGTGCCAGCAGTCCTAACGGATTTCTTGGCTACACCTTC